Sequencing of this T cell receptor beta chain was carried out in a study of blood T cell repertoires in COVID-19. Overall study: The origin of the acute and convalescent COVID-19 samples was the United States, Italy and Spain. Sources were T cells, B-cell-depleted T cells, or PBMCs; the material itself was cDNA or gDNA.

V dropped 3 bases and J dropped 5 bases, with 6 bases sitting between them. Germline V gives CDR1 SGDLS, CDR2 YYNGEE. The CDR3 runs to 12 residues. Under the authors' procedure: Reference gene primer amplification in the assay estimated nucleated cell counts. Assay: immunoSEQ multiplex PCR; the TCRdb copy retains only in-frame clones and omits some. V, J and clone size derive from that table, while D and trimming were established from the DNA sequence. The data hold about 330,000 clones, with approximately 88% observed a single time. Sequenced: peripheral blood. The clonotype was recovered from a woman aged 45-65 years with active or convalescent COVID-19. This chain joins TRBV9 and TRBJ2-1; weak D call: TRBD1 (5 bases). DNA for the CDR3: TGTGCCAGCAGCGGACAGCACAATGAGCAGTTCTTC. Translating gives CASSGQHNEQFF.